These 21 T cell receptor beta chains were all obtained from the same sample, sequenced in a study of cytomegalovirus exposure and HLA in healthy donors. The PCR had 60 Vbeta and 13 Jbeta primers. Produced via immunoSEQ multiplex PCR; TCRdb's table is partial and in-frame only. This table has 130,000 to 150,000 clones, over 60% appearing once. Material for sequencing was PBMCs. Receptors originate from a woman between 18 and 29 years old in good health and CMV-seronegative.

J is TRBJ2-7 and V is TRBV2; D is undetermined. CDR3 length equals 10 residues. Germline assignment: CDR1 SNHLY and CDR2 FYNNEI. Trimming shortened V by 10 bases and J by 2 bases, and 6 bases separated the two germline ends. The CDR3 loop reads CATSTYEQYF. The CDR3 DNA sequence: TGTGCCACCAGCACCTACGAGCAGTACTTC.

The chain employs TRBV7-2 and TRBJ1-1, with D hard to call. This CDR3 has 14 residues. Per the germline V gene, CDR1 is SGHTA and CDR2 is FQGNSA. V gave up 5 bases and J gave up 0 bases, with 10 bases separating them. CDR3: CASSLWTLNTEAFF. In nucleotides, the CDR3 is TGTGCCAGCAGCCTCTGGACTCTGAACACTGAAGCTTTCTTT.

This chain joins TRBV6-5 and TRBJ2-1; no reliable D call. Germline-derived CDR1 and CDR2 are MNHEY and SVGAGI. V lost 2 bases and J lost 1, with 9 bases in between. This CDR3 comprises 15 residues. The CDR3, as DNA: TGTGCCAGCAGTTACCCCCGTCTGTCCTACAATGAGCAGTTCTTC. Translating gives CASSYPRLSYNEQFF.

V and J are TRBV10-3 and TRBJ2-2; 10 bases are a match to TRBD2. Looked up from germline, CDR1 is ENHRY and CDR2 is SYGVKD. The CDR3 loop spans 21 amino acids. Losses at the gene ends were 5 bases for V and 4 bases for J; bases not matched to a gene: 22. CDR3 loop: CAISNDRATLAGGVVTGELFF. DNA of the CDR3: TGTGCCATCAGTAATGACAGGGCTACCTTAGCGGGAGGCGTAGTCACCGGGGAGCTGTTTTTT.

CDR3 DNA: TGTGCCAGCAGCAAAGATGGGAGGACTAGCGGGGCTGAGGCCTACGAGCAGTACGTC. The encoded protein is CASSKDGRTSGAEAYEQYV. The chain recombines TRBV21-1 with TRBJ2-7; the tabulated D call, TRBD2, remains unverified against the DNA. TRBV21-1 is labeled a pseudogene. This CDR3 is 19 amino acids long.

This clone was seen a few times. V usage is TRBV5-1 and J usage is TRBJ1-2; maybe TRBD1 (6 bases). Germline V lookup: CDR1 SGHRS, CDR2 YFSETQ. The CDR3 has 15 amino acids. Trimming left V 7 bases short and J 6 bases short, with 22 bases between. CDR3 protein: CASSSRAGELDGYTF. CDR3 in DNA: TGCGCCAGCTCCTCGAGGGCAGGGGAGCTTGATGGCTACACCTTC.

Only a few counts were recorded for this clone. V usage is TRBV4-3 and J usage is TRBJ1-1, with 8 bases fitting TRBD1. CDR1 and CDR2 from the germline V gene are LGHNA and YSLEER. This CDR3 has 14 residues. The junction had 10 bases not matched to a gene; V was cut back by 3 bases and J by 10 bases. CDR3 loop: CASSHDRGWKGAFF. CDR3 nucleotides: TGCGCCAGCAGCCATGACAGGGGTTGGAAGGGAGCTTTCTTT.

This clone was found a few times. The rearrangement joins TRBV30 to TRBJ1-2; TRBD1 might be the D (6 bases). Trimming stripped 0 bases from V and 5 bases from J, with 13 bases between. From germline, CDR1 is GTSNPN and CDR2 SVGIG (reference sequence). The CDR3 sequence is 14 residues long. The CDR3 is CAWSVHYREYGYTF. CDR3 coding DNA: TGTGCCTGGAGTGTACATTACAGGGAGTATGGCTACACCTTC.

The chain has TRBV11-2 and TRBJ2-5; 7 bases map to TRBD1. Looked up from germline, CDR1 is SGHAT and CDR2 is FQNNGV. This CDR3 region has 14 residues. Losses at the gene ends were 1 base for V and 5 bases for J; bases not matched to a gene: 4. CDR3 amino acids: CASSLGDRDETQYF. The DNA for the CDR3 is TGTGCCAGCAGCTTAGGCGACAGGGACGAGACCCAGTACTTC.

The chain has TRBV27 and TRBJ2-2; tentatively, D is TRBD1 (5 bases). V dropped 3 bases and J dropped 1 base, with 9 bases sitting between them. The CDR3 length is 15 residues. CDR1 and CDR2 (germline): MNHEY, SMNVEV (reference sequence). In DNA, the CDR3 is TGTGCCAGCAGTTTCTGGCAGGGGAACACCGGGGAGCTGTTTTTT. This gives the protein CASSFWQGNTGELFF.

As concerns this clone: One end of the junction does not line up with germline, which may come from a read error. V and J are TRBV7-9 and TRBJ1-6, with 9 bases fitting TRBD1. CDR1 is SEHNR and CDR2 is FQNEAQ in the germline V gene (reference sequence). This CDR3 comprises 16 residues. CDR3 loop: CSSSAGQGLNNSPLHF. Written as DNA, the CDR3 is TGTTCCAGCAGCGCGGGACAGGGACTAAATAATTCACCCCTCCACTTT. Full variable domain (missing parts from reference TRBV7-9 and TRBJ1-6): DTGVSQNPRHKITKRGQNVTFRCDPISEHNRLYWYRQTLGQGPEFLTYFQNEAQLEKSRLLSDRFSAERPKGSFSTLEIQRTEQGDSAMYLCSSSAGQGLNNSPLHFGNGTRLTVT.

V usage is TRBV9 and J usage is TRBJ2-7; maybe TRBD1 (6 bases). Trimming pared 4 bases from V and 2 bases from J, leaving 13 bases between. The CDR3 has 14 residues. The germline CDR1 and CDR2 sequences are SGDLS and YYNGEE. This chain's CDR3 is CASSTRDTAYEQYF. The CDR3 DNA follows: TGTGCCAGCAGCACCCGGGACACCGCCTACGAGCAGTACTTC.

V gene TRBV28 combines with J gene TRBJ1-2; D might be TRBD1 (5 bases). The CDR3 loop spans 13 amino acids. Germline CDR1 is MDHEN and CDR2 is SYDVKM. Between the trimmed V and J ends, which lost 2 bases and 4 bases, there was a span of 8 bases. CDR3 DNA: TGTGCCAGCAGTTTAACGGGGGGCTATGGCTACACCTTC. Translated, it gives CASSLTGGYGYTF.

This chain joins TRBV5-1 and TRBJ2-6; D unclear. V gave up 0 bases and J gave up 4 bases, with 14 bases separating them. The germline V gene encodes CDR1 SGHRS and CDR2 YFSETQ. This CDR3 has 17 amino acids. The CDR3 DNA is TGCGCCAGCAGCTTGGCCCTCTTCCTAGGCGGGGCCAACGTCCTGACTTTC. Translating gives CASSLALFLGGANVLTF.

The chain is built from TRBV27 and TRBJ2-7; 9 positions agree with TRBD2. This CDR3 is 17 amino acids long. V dropped 2 bases and J dropped 0; count of bases not matched to a gene: 8. CDR1 and CDR2 from the germline V gene are MNHEY and SMNVEV (reference sequence). The CDR3 DNA follows: TGTGCCAGCAGTTTAGTAGGAAGCGGGGGGAGCTCCTACGAGCAGTACTTC. This gives the protein CASSLVGSGGSSYEQYF.

The V call is TRBV5-4, the J call TRBJ2-1, with TRBD2 matching 8 bases. J was trimmed by 5 bases and V by 0 bases; bases with no gene match: 7. CDR3 length equals 16 residues. Germline lookup yields CDR1 SGHNT and CDR2 YYREEE (reference sequence). In nucleotides, the CDR3 is TGTGCCAGCAGCTTGGGACCGGGGGGGCCTGACAATGAGCAGTTCTTC. Encoded protein: CASSLGPGGPDNEQFF.

V is TRBV7-2 and J is TRBJ2-1; possible D gene TRBD2, 5 bases. V lost 1 base and J lost 4, with 14 bases in between. This CDR3 has 16 residues. Germline values: CDR1 SGHTA, CDR2 FQGNSA. The DNA for the CDR3 is TGTGCCAGCAGCTTAGTGTCGTTAGCGTCTTACAATGAGCAGTTCTTC. Its translation: CASSLVSLASYNEQFF.

This chain joins TRBV10-1 and TRBJ2-5; TRBD2 is a possible D gene (6 bases). CDR1 is WNHNN and CDR2 is SYGVQD in the germline V gene (reference sequence). CDR3 length equals 12 residues. The V and J ends lost 8 bases and 4 bases respectively, with 11 bases between them. The CDR3 here is CASGPGGETQYF. DNA of the CDR3: TGCGCCAGCGGACCCGGGGGAGAGACCCAGTACTTC.

V gene TRBV4-3 combines with J gene TRBJ1-1; 11 bases agree with TRBD1. The CDR3 runs 16 residues. The ends lost 1 base at V and 4 bases at J; junction bases unmatched: 5. Germline lookup yields CDR1 LGHNA and CDR2 YSLEER. The CDR3 DNA sequence: TGCGCCAGCAGCCAAGGCCCCGGGACAGGGGGCACTGAAGCTTTCTTT. Amino acid sequence: CASSQGPGTGGTEAFF.

In its sample, this clone was seen a few times. The J gene is TRBJ1-1, the V gene TRBV4-3; unclear D gene. Deletions cut 0 bases from V and 3 bases from J, with 8 bases between. The CDR3 totals 14 residues. CDR1 and CDR2 from the germline V gene are LGHNA and YSLEER. The CDR3 spells CASSQDVVYTEAFF. The CDR3 region has the DNA TGCGCCAGCAGCCAAGATGTAGTTTACACTGAAGCTTTCTTT.

The chain uses TRBV29-1 and TRBJ1-2, with unresolved D. The CDR3 has 9 amino acids. Germline CDR1 reads SQVTM; CDR2 reads ANQGSEA. V was trimmed by 3 bases and J by 8 bases, leaving 4 bases between them. The CDR3 sequence is CSVEGGYTF. The CDR3 DNA is TGCAGCGTTGAGGGCGGCTACACCTTC. Drawing the rest from reference TRBV29-1 and TRBJ1-2, the complete variable domain is SAVISQKPSRDICQRGTSLTIQCQVDSQVTMMFWYRQQPGQSLTLIATANQGSEATYESGFVIDKFPISRPNLTFSTLTVSNMSPEDSSIYLCSVEGGYTFGSGTRLTVV.